Below are 27 T cell receptor beta chains sequenced from a single sample in a study of Ad26.COV2.S vaccination and SARS-CoV-2 variants. Indicated treatment: roughly 18 received Ad26.COV2.S at low or high dose, single or two shots; several received placebo; per-sample allocation not given. Sampling was performed 63 days after the first vaccine or placebo injection. Some clones are missing from TCRdb's copy, which holds only in-frame ones; the method was immunoSEQ multiplex PCR. The sample yields about 480,000 clones, roughly 85% seen once. The specimen comprised peripheral blood, sampled in a trial of Ad26.COV2.S vaccine versus placebo. The receptors derive from a person between 18 and 65 years old who received the Ad26.COV2.S COVID-19 vaccine or a placebo.

J is TRBJ2-1 and V is TRBV6-6; D perhaps matches TRBD2 (5 bases). V gave up 3 bases and J gave up 4 bases, with 10 bases separating them. CDR3 length: 14 residues. Germline values: CDR1 MNHNY, CDR2 SVGAGI (reference sequence). CDR3 in DNA: TGTGCCAGCAGTTATTTCGGGAAATACAATGAGCAGTTCTTC. Translation: CASSYFGKYNEQFF.

V and J are TRBV19 and TRBJ1-2; tentatively, D is TRBD1 (5 bases). Trimming removed 3 bases at V and 2 bases at J, with 7 bases between. CDR3 length: 13 residues. CDR1 is LNHDA, CDR2 SQIVND, per germline (reference sequence). The CDR3 is CASSMGLNYGYTF. The CDR3 nucleotides are TGTGCCAGTAGTATGGGGCTAAACTATGGCTACACCTTC.

V usage is TRBV4-1 and J usage is TRBJ2-6; 8 bases match TRBD2. The CDR3 is made up of 20 amino acids. Unmatched junction bases numbered 13, after V lost 0 bases and J lost 3 bases. CDR1 is MGHRA, CDR2 YSYEKL, per germline. In DNA, the CDR3 is TGCGCCAGCAGCCAAGATCTGCTAGCGGGCCGCGGCGTTGGGGCCAACGTCCTGACTTTC. This sequence encodes CASSQDLLAGRGVGANVLTF.

The chain joins TRBV9 to TRBJ2-1; D is uncertain. With 4 bases removed from V and 2 bases from J, the gap between germline ends came to 13 bases. CDR1 is SGDLS, CDR2 YYNGEE, per germline. This CDR3 region has 15 residues. The CDR3 here is CASSPVGFAYNEQFF. As DNA, the CDR3 is TGTGCCAGCAGCCCAGTCGGGTTCGCCTACAATGAGCAGTTCTTC. Looking up the rest from reference TRBV9 and TRBJ2-1 gives the full variable domain: DSGVTQTPKHLITATGQRVTLRCSPRSGDLSVYWYQQSLDQGLQFLIQYYNGEERAKGNILERFSAQQFPDLHSELNLSSLELGDSALYFCASSPVGFAYNEQFFGPGTRLTVL.

This chain joins TRBV3-1 (or the pseudogene TRBV3-2) and TRBJ1-4; the D gene is possibly TRBD1 (5 bases). The germline gives CDR1 LGHDT, CDR2 YNNKEL (reference sequence). The germline V and J ends were trimmed by 7 bases and 7 bases, with 13 bases remaining between them. CDR3 length equals 13 residues. The CDR3 sequence is CASTRRGTEKLFF. The CDR3 DNA is TGTGCCAGCACCCGGCGGGGGACTGAAAAACTGTTTTTT.

V gene TRBV12-3 or TRBV12-4 combines with J gene TRBJ1-4, with TRBD1 matching over 7 bases. Losses at the gene ends were 9 bases for V and 4 bases for J; bases not matched to a gene: 5. The length of the CDR3 is 13 residues. Written as DNA, the CDR3 is TGTGCCAGTAGACAGGGCCTTAATGAAAAACTGTTTTTT. It specifies CASRQGLNEKLFF.

The chain joins TRBV15 to TRBJ2-1; D is ambiguous. This CDR3 is 16 amino acids long. The V end lost 0 bases, the J end lost 1 base, and 10 bases lay between the germline ends. The germline CDR1 and CDR2 sequences are LNHNV and YYDKDF (reference sequence). The CDR3 here is CATSRDPGMSYNEQFF. In nucleotides, the CDR3 is TGTGCCACCAGCAGAGATCCAGGAATGTCCTACAATGAGCAGTTCTTC.

The rearrangement joins TRBV6-1 to TRBJ1-1, with D perhaps matching TRBD1 (5 bases). The V end lost 0 bases, the J end lost 6 bases, and 11 bases lay between the germline ends. Germline CDR1 MNHNS, CDR2 SASEGT. The CDR3 spans 14 residues. The CDR3 bases are TGTGCCAGCAGTGAAGCTTCCTACAGGCCTGAAGCTTTCTTT. Translating gives CASSEASYRPEAFF.

The CDR3 here is CASRYPGQGPYEQYF. The CDR3 DNA reads as TGTGCCAGCAGGTACCCCGGACAGGGGCCTTACGAGCAGTACTTC. The chain is built from TRBV5-6 and TRBJ2-7; TRBD1 agrees at 9 bases. J lost 4 bases, V lost 5 bases, and 10 bases had no gene match. This CDR3 is 15 amino acids long. The V gene's germline CDR1 is SGHDT and CDR2 YYEEEE. The full variable domain, completed using reference TRBV5-6 and TRBJ2-7, is DAGVTQSPTHLIKTRGQQVTLRCSPKSGHDTVSWYQQALGQGPQFIFQYYEEEERQRGNFPDRFSGHQFPNYSSELNVNALLLGDSALYLCASRYPGQGPYEQYFGPGTRLTVT.

V gene TRBV6-5 combines with J gene TRBJ1-6; tentative D call: TRBD1 (5 bases). Germline values: CDR1 MNHEY, CDR2 SVGAGI. This CDR3 has 13 amino acids. The ends were cut back, 6 bases at V and 9 bases at J, with 12 bases in the middle. CDR3 residues: CASRSLQGSPLHF. CDR3 in DNA: TGTGCCAGCAGAAGTCTTCAGGGTTCACCCCTCCACTTT.

The chain combines TRBV19 with TRBJ2-5, with D maybe TRBD2 (5 bases). Germline V gene data show CDR1 as LNHDA and CDR2 as SQIVND (reference sequence). The CDR3 sequence is 17 residues long. V lost 3 bases and J 5 bases, leaving 22 bases between the germline ends. The CDR3 loop is CASSMIHSGYRAETQYF. CDR3 DNA: TGTGCCAGTAGTATGATCCATTCGGGATATCGGGCGGAGACCCAGTACTTC. Full variable domain (remainder filled in from reference TRBV19 and TRBJ2-5): DGGITQSPKYLFRKEGQNVTLSCEQNLNHDAMYWYRQDPGQGLRLIYYSQIVNDFQKGDIAEGYSVSREKKESFPLTVTSAQKNPTAFYLCASSMIHSGYRAETQYFGPGTRLLVL.

The V gene is TRBV7-9, the J gene TRBJ2-1, with D perhaps TRBD2 (6 bases). Germline assignment: CDR1 SEHNR and CDR2 FQNEAQ (reference sequence). Trimming took 5 bases from V and 0 from J, leaving 8 bases between them. The CDR3 is 14 amino acids. CDR3 region: CASSETSSYNEQFF. CDR3 nucleotides: TGTGCCAGCAGCGAGACTAGCTCCTACAATGAGCAGTTCTTC.

This clone turned up a few times. The limits of the CDR3 on the DNA are not certain, so only TCRdb's listed CDR3 is given. The chain is built from TRBV12-3 or TRBV12-4 and TRBJ1-2. The length of the CDR3 is 13 amino acids, counting both ends. The CDR3 reads CASSSSAPYGYTF.

This CDR3 is CASTGTTKQETQYF. CDR3 nucleotide sequence: TGTGCCAGCACCGGGACTACAAAACAAGAGACCCAGTACTTC. The rearrangement links TRBV28 to TRBJ2-5, with 7 nucleotides matching TRBD2. Germline V CDR1 and CDR2: MDHEN, SYDVKM. The CDR3 is 14 amino acids. V gave up 7 bases and J gave up 2 bases; unmatched junction bases: 7.

The V gene is TRBV5-1, the J gene TRBJ2-1, with 7 positions matching TRBD2. There are 16 residues in the CDR3. V lost 0 bases, J lost 5 bases, and 8 bases stayed unmatched. CDR1 and CDR2 from the germline V gene are SGHRS and YFSETQ. For the CDR3, the DNA is TGCGCCAGCAGCTTGGACCCGAGCGGGATTCACAATGAGCAGTTCTTC. Residues: CASSLDPSGIHNEQFF. The variable domain in full, with the rest retrieved from reference TRBV5-1 and TRBJ2-1, is KAGVTQTPRYLIKTRGQQVTLSCSPISGHRSVSWYQQTPGQGLQFLFEYFSETQRNKGNFPGRFSGRQFSNSRSEMNVSTLELGDSALYLCASSLDPSGIHNEQFFGPGTRLTVL.

This clone was found a few times. The chain uses TRBV19 and TRBJ2-1; 8 bases map to TRBD1. CDR1 LNHDA and CDR2 SQIVND come from the germline V gene (reference sequence). The CDR3 contains 18 residues. J gave up 8 bases and V 4 bases, and 19 bases lay outside the gene matches. The CDR3 sequence: CASSSSWMGQENPDEQFF. The CDR3 region has the DNA TGTGCCAGTAGTAGTAGCTGGATGGGACAGGAAAACCCCGATGAGCAGTTCTTC.

V usage is TRBV30 and J usage is TRBJ2-1; possibly TRBD2 for D (5 bases). Germline CDR1 and CDR2: GTSNPN and SVGIG (reference sequence). There are 15 residues in the CDR3. The ends were cut back, 3 bases at V and 5 bases at J, with 17 bases in the middle. CDR3 sequence reads: CAWSSLAAGHNEQFF. The CDR3 DNA follows: TGTGCCTGGAGCTCCCTAGCTGCGGGTCACAATGAGCAGTTCTTC.

The V and J genes are TRBV20-1 and TRBJ2-2; TRBD2 aligns across 7 bases. V was pared by 3 bases and J by 7 bases, with 11 bases of the junction left unmatched. The CDR3 extends over 15 amino acids. CDR1 is DFQATT, CDR2 SNEGSKA, per germline (reference sequence). This chain's CDR3 is CSASGGGLLGGELFF. The CDR3 DNA is TGCAGTGCTAGTGGCGGGGGACTGCTTGGCGGGGAGCTGTTTTTT.

The chain has TRBV3-1 (or the pseudogene TRBV3-2) and TRBJ2-7; 8 bases agree with TRBD2. Germline CDR1 is LGHDT and CDR2 is YNNKEL (reference sequence). J lost 1 base, V lost 7 bases, and 6 bases had no gene match. The CDR3 has 14 amino acids. The CDR3 DNA reads TGTGCCAGCACCCAGCGGGGGAGGTCCTACGAGCAGTACTTC. Translated, it gives CASTQRGRSYEQYF.

The chain joins TRBV30 to TRBJ2-3; TRBD2 might be the D (5 bases). Per germline, CDR1 GTSNPN and CDR2 SVGIG (reference sequence). The V gene lost 0 bases and the J gene lost 2 bases, with 12 bases spanning the gap. The CDR3 is 15 amino acids. The CDR3 protein is CAWSVYVGATDTQYF. Here the CDR3 DNA reads TGTGCCTGGAGTGTGTACGTGGGAGCCACAGATACGCAGTATTTT.

The rearrangement joins TRBV6-5 to TRBJ1-1; D perhaps matches TRBD1 (6 bases). CDR1 and CDR2 (germline): MNHEY, SVGAGI. The CDR3 runs to 16 residues. Trimming shortened V by 2 bases and J by 1 base, and 14 bases separated the two germline ends. The chain's CDR3 is CASSYRGGGGNTEAFF. The CDR3 DNA sequence: TGTGCCAGCAGTTACAGAGGGGGGGGTGGGAACACTGAAGCTTTCTTT.

A remark on this clone: Other DNA sequences within the sample encode an identical CDR3. The chain is built from TRBV28 and TRBJ1-1; no firm D call. The V gene's germline CDR1 is MDHEN and CDR2 SYDVKM. V was clipped by 1 base and J by 4 bases, with 7 bases between them. This CDR3 is 13 amino acids long. The CDR3 sequence is CASSLLGLTEAFF. The CDR3, as DNA: TGTGCCAGCAGTTTATTGGGCCTCACTGAAGCTTTCTTT.

The CDR3 loop is CASSYHRGGNSPLHF. CDR3 nucleotide sequence: TGTGCCAGCAGTTACCATAGGGGTGGGAATTCACCCCTCCACTTT. The genes are TRBV6-2 or TRBV6-3 and TRBJ1-6; D might be TRBD1 (5 bases). V shed 2 bases and J shed 7 bases, with 12 bases lying between them. Per germline, CDR1 MNHEY and CDR2 SVGEGT. This CDR3 has 15 residues.

The gene calls are TRBV29-1 and TRBJ1-2; D ambiguous. Germline lookup yields CDR1 SQVTM and CDR2 ANQGSEA. V was clipped by 7 bases and J by 8 bases, with 14 bases between them. The CDR3 covers 11 residues. Here the CDR3 reads CSAGPGWGYTF. The CDR3 region has the DNA TGCAGCGCTGGGCCCGGGTGGGGCTACACCTTC.

The V call is TRBV5-4, the J call TRBJ1-2, with 9 nucleotides matching TRBD1. This CDR3 is built from 15 residues. Germline V gene data show CDR1 as SGHNT and CDR2 as YYREEE (reference sequence). J lost 4 bases, V lost 4 bases, and 8 bases had no gene match. CDR3 nucleotides: TGTGCCAGCAGCGCCGGGGACAGGGAGCCCTATGGCTACACCTTC. Translating it yields CASSAGDREPYGYTF.

The genes are TRBV11-2 and TRBJ2-1, with D perhaps TRBD1 (6 bases). This CDR3 contains 15 residues. Trimming took 8 bases from V and 8 from J, leaving 22 bases between them. Per the germline V gene, CDR1 is SGHAT and CDR2 is FQNNGV. The CDR3 coding sequence is TGTGCCAGCCAACCTTCAGAGGTCAGGGGACATGAGCAGTTCTTC. It yields the protein CASQPSEVRGHEQFF.

The count of this clone is one. The chain carries TRBV7-8 and TRBJ2-2; TRBD2 agrees at 8 bases. CDR1 is SGHVS and CDR2 is FQNEAQ in the germline V gene. V dropped 6 bases and J dropped 6; count of bases not matched to a gene: 6. The CDR3 has 14 amino acids. CDR3 in DNA: TGTGCCAGCAGACCGGACGGGGGGGCCGGGGAGCTGTTTTTT. This codes for CASRPDGGAGELFF.